A single sample is the source of the 16 T cell receptor beta chains below, sequenced in a study of blood T cell repertoires in COVID-19. Sequencing used immunoSEQ multiplex PCR; TCRdb keeps in-frame clones, though not all of them. The profile covers 90,000 to 120,000 clones, with about four fifths appearing a single time and roughly 4.3% taken by the ten largest. The sequenced sample consisted of peripheral blood. These receptors were collected from a man between 65 and 85 years old with acute or convalescent COVID-19.

V usage is TRBV3-1 (or the pseudogene TRBV3-2) and J usage is TRBJ2-5; 10 bases align to TRBD2. The CDR3 runs to 18 residues. J gave up 7 bases and V 0 bases, and 14 bases lay outside the gene matches. Germline-derived CDR1 and CDR2 are LGHDT and YNNKEL (reference sequence). CDR3 sequence reads: CASSQDQNIAGGGVTQYF. CDR3 DNA: TGTGCCAGCAGCCAAGATCAGAACATAGCGGGGGGAGGGGTGACCCAGTACTTC.

This rearrangement joins TRBV14 to TRBJ2-2; D may be TRBD2 (6 bases). This CDR3 has 16 residues. Germline V gene sequence: CDR1 SGHDN, CDR2 FVKESK. Trimming left V 3 bases short and J 3 bases short, with 14 bases between. The CDR3: CASSQGLGLHTGELFF. The CDR3 region has the DNA TGTGCCAGCAGCCAGGGTCTTGGACTACACACCGGGGAGCTGTTTTTT.

CDR3 DNA: TGTGCCAGCAGTGACACTGACAAGAACACTGAAGCTTTCTTT. Residues: CASSDTDKNTEAFF. This chain connects TRBV6-4 to TRBJ1-1; no firm D call. The CDR3 totals 14 residues. CDR1 and CDR2 (germline): MRHNA, SNTAGT. Trimming pared 2 bases from V and 1 base from J, leaving 8 bases between.

This clone has just one count. The J gene is TRBJ1-6, the V gene TRBV6-2 or TRBV6-3; 9 bases are shared with TRBD1. CDR3 length: 18 amino acids. Germline CDR1 and CDR2: MNHEY and SVGEGT. J was trimmed by 6 bases and V by 5 bases; bases with no gene match: 14. CDR3 DNA sequence: TGTGCCAGCAGTCTACAGGGGGCATGGGGTATGGTTAATTCACCCCTCCACTTT. This gives the protein CASSLQGAWGMVNSPLHF.

The V and J genes are TRBV29-1 and TRBJ1-5; D may be TRBD1 (6 bases). This CDR3 region has 13 residues. CDR1 and CDR2 from the germline V gene are SQVTM and ANQGSEA. V was trimmed by 6 bases and J by 3 bases, leaving 12 bases between them. CDR3 in amino acids: CSVADSFNQPQHF. In nucleotides, the CDR3 is TGCAGCGTCGCGGACAGCTTCAATCAGCCCCAGCATTTT.

V gene TRBV6-6 combines with J gene TRBJ1-5; no reliable D call. V gave up 6 bases and J gave up 9 bases, with 12 bases separating them. The CDR3 loop spans 12 amino acids. Germline-derived CDR1 and CDR2 are MNHNY and SVGAGI (reference sequence). Here the CDR3 DNA reads TGTGCCAGCAGCCCGAACGGTGGGCCCCAGCATTTT. Translated, it gives CASSPNGGPQHF.

The chain links TRBV18 to TRBJ2-5, with a tentative D call TRBD2 (5 bases). The ends were cut back, 0 bases at V and 2 bases at J, with 7 bases in the middle. This CDR3 comprises 14 residues. Germline CDR1 and CDR2: KGHSH and LQKENI. CDR3 protein: CASSPPTGQETQYF. The CDR3 nucleotides are TGTGCCAGCTCACCACCGACGGGACAAGAGACCCAGTACTTC.

V usage is TRBV6-6 and J usage is TRBJ2-2; a possible D gene is TRBD2 (5 bases). CDR1 is MNHNY and CDR2 is SVGAGI in the germline V gene (reference sequence). V was trimmed by 2 bases and J by 5 bases, leaving 6 bases between them. The length of the CDR3 is 13 residues. The CDR3 is CASSYTRTGELFF. CDR3 bases: TGTGCCAGCAGTTACACTAGGACCGGGGAGCTGTTTTTT.

Notes on this clone: Other nucleotide sequences in the sample specify the same CDR3. The chain links TRBV18 to TRBJ1-3; no reliable D call. Per germline, CDR1 KGHSH and CDR2 LQKENI. V dropped 3 bases and J dropped 0 bases, with 6 bases sitting between them. This CDR3 has 14 residues. The CDR3: CASSPSRSGNTIYF. The CDR3 coding sequence is TGTGCCAGCTCACCGAGCCGCTCTGGAAACACCATATATTTT. The variable domain in full, with the rest retrieved from reference TRBV18 and TRBJ1-3, is NAGVMQNPRHLVRRRGQEARLRCSPMKGHSHVYWYRQLPEEGLKFMVYLQKENIIDESGMPKERFSAEFPKEGPSILRIQQVVRGDSAAYFCASSPSRSGNTIYFGEGSWLTVV.

The V gene is TRBV15, the J gene TRBJ2-1; possibly TRBD2 for D (6 bases). V lost 6 bases and J 2 bases, leaving 11 bases between the germline ends. This CDR3 comprises 14 residues. Looked up from germline, CDR1 is LNHNV and CDR2 is YYDKDF (reference sequence). CDR3 bases: TGTGCCACCAGTCCCGGGGGTGCCTACAATGAGCAGTTCTTC. It translates to CATSPGGAYNEQFF.

The chain carries TRBV7-9 and TRBJ1-1; 7 positions match TRBD1. CDR1 and CDR2 (germline): SEHNR, FQNEAQ (reference sequence). Losses at the gene ends were 5 bases for V and 8 bases for J; bases not matched to a gene: 14. This CDR3 comprises 15 residues. CDR3 amino acids: CASSIDNPGTEEAFF. The DNA of the CDR3 is TGTGCCAGCAGCATCGATAACCCCGGGACAGAGGAAGCTTTCTTT.

The chain couples TRBV18 to TRBJ2-7; the D gene is possibly TRBD2 (6 bases). Trimming pared 5 bases from V and 3 bases from J, leaving 14 bases between. This CDR3 has 14 residues. The germline V gene has CDR1 KGHSH and CDR2 LQKENI. CDR3 DNA: TGTGCCAGCTCAACGGACCCGGGGGTCTACGAGCAGTACTTC. Residues: CASSTDPGVYEQYF.

The chain uses TRBV10-2 and TRBJ2-1, with 8 nucleotides matching TRBD2. V shed 6 bases, J shed 5 bases, and the junction held 9 bases outside the gene matches. Germline CDR1 WSHSY, CDR2 SAAADI. This CDR3 has 15 residues. The CDR3 region is CASRGGLDWDNEQFF. Written as DNA, the CDR3 is TGCGCCAGCAGGGGGGGACTAGATTGGGACAATGAGCAGTTCTTC.

The chain couples TRBV6-4 to TRBJ2-6; D gene uncertain. The germline V and J ends were trimmed by 5 bases and 0 bases, with 8 bases remaining between them. Germline-derived CDR1 and CDR2 are MRHNA and SNTAGT. The CDR3 spans 15 residues. CDR3 residues: CASSPSGSGANVLTF. CDR3 nucleotide sequence: TGTGCCAGCAGTCCTTCCGGCTCTGGGGCCAACGTCCTGACTTTC.

The chain links TRBV4-2 to TRBJ1-2; TRBD1 aligns across 10 bases. The CDR3 length is 16 residues. Trimming at V came to 1 base and at J to 7 bases, leaving 9 bases not matched to a gene. Germline CDR1 is LGHNA and CDR2 is YNFKEQ. In DNA form, the CDR3 reads TGTGCCAGCAGCCAAGGGGACAGGGGAACTTCCTCTGGCTACACCTTC. It encodes CASSQGDRGTSSGYTF.

This clone was observed a few times. The CDR3 sequence: CASSLAQTGNNEQFF. Written as DNA, the CDR3 is TGTGCCAGCAGCTTAGCCCAAACAGGGAACAATGAGCAGTTCTTC. The chain joins TRBV7-9 to TRBJ2-1; a possible D gene is TRBD1 (6 bases). Deletions cut 0 bases from V and 5 bases from J, with 11 bases between. CDR3 size: 15 residues. Germline CDR1 and CDR2: SEHNR and FQNEAQ (reference sequence).